One sample yielded the 19 T cell receptor beta chains listed below, sequenced in a study of blood T cell repertoires in COVID-19. TCRdb's table, derived via immunoSEQ multiplex PCR, lists solely in-frame clones and lacks some. The sample holds roughly 200,000 clones, 80% seen once. Sequencing was carried out using peripheral blood. The receptors originated from a man in his 70s with active or convalescent COVID-19.

This clone has just a few counts. The chain joins TRBV2 to TRBJ2-1, with 8 bases aligning to TRBD2. The ends lost 6 bases at V and 8 bases at J; junction bases unmatched: 12. The CDR3 length is 15 residues. Looked up from germline, CDR1 is SNHLY and CDR2 is FYNNEI. This chain's CDR3 is CASRPSGGRRDEQFF. CDR3 nucleotides: TGTGCCAGCAGACCCAGCGGGGGCCGTAGGGATGAGCAGTTCTTC. The variable domain in full, with the rest retrieved from reference TRBV2 and TRBJ2-1, is EPEVTQTPSHQVTQMGQEVILRCVPISNHLYFYWYRQILGQKVEFLVSFYNNEISEKSEIFDDQFSVERPDGSNFTLKIRSTKLEDSAMYFCASRPSGGRRDEQFFGPGTRLTVL.

Only a few counts were recorded for this clone. This chain uses TRBV21-1 with TRBJ2-5; TRBD2 is the table's D call, not checked against the DNA. TRBV21-1 represents a pseudogene. This CDR3 region has 17 residues. The CDR3 nucleotides are TGTGCCAGCAGCAAACAAAGGTCTAGCGGGGGGAAAGAGACCCAGTACTTC. Translation gives CASSKQRSSGGKETQYF.

The J gene is TRBJ1-6, the V gene TRBV19; D is undetermined. Trimming left V 8 bases short and J 9 bases short, with 17 bases between. The CDR3 consists of 14 residues. The germline V gene encodes CDR1 LNHDA and CDR2 SQIVND (reference sequence). The CDR3 DNA reads TGTGCCAGTCAGTCTGAGTCGGGGAGTTCACCCCTCCACTTT. Translation gives CASQSESGSSPLHF. The whole variable domain, remainder taken from reference TRBV19 and TRBJ1-6, is DGGITQSPKYLFRKEGQNVTLSCEQNLNHDAMYWYRQDPGQGLRLIYYSQIVNDFQKGDIAEGYSVSREKKESFPLTVTSAQKNPTAFYLCASQSESGSSPLHFGNGTRLTVT.

The rearrangement uses TRBV28 and TRBJ1-1; possible D gene TRBD1, 5 bases. CDR3 length equals 16 residues. V dropped 1 base and J dropped 4 bases, with 16 bases sitting between them. Germline CDR1 MDHEN, CDR2 SYDVKM. In DNA form, the CDR3 reads TGTGCCAGCAGTTTATTAGGCCTAAGGGGCAGCACTGAAGCTTTCTTT. This sequence encodes CASSLLGLRGSTEAFF.

Here the CDR3 reads CASGTGGGYGYTF. For the CDR3, the DNA is TGTGCCAGCGGAACCGGCGGGGGCTATGGCTACACCTTC. The chain combines TRBV7-2 with TRBJ1-2; D possibly corresponds to TRBD1 (5 bases). Germline V gene lookup returns CDR1 SGHTA and CDR2 FQGNSA. This CDR3 is 13 amino acids long. The V gene lost 8 bases and the J gene lost 4 bases, with 14 bases spanning the gap.

The chain combines TRBV7-3 with TRBJ2-1; 7 nucleotides align to TRBD2. V lost 1 base to trimming and J lost 4 bases; unmatched junction nucleotides: 7. The CDR3 runs to 16 residues. Germline CDR1 reads SGHTA; CDR2 reads FQGTGA. The CDR3 DNA follows: TGTGCCAGCAGCTTAATTGGCGGGGGTGGATACAATGAGCAGTTCTTC. This encodes CASSLIGGGGYNEQFF.

The chain links TRBV9 to TRBJ1-3; 11 nucleotides line up with TRBD1. Germline values: CDR1 SGDLS, CDR2 YYNGEE. V was pared by 3 bases and J by 0 bases, with 8 bases of the junction left unmatched. The CDR3 extends over 18 amino acids. CDR3 nucleotide sequence: TGTGCCAGCAGCGAAGGACAGGGGGCCCCGTACTCTGGAAACACCATATATTTT. It translates to CASSEGQGAPYSGNTIYF.

The V and J genes are TRBV2 and TRBJ1-3; D not certain. The germline V gene has CDR1 SNHLY and CDR2 FYNNEI. The length of the CDR3 is 15 residues. Deletions cut 6 bases from V and 0 bases from J, with 12 bases between. The CDR3 DNA sequence: TGTGCCAGCAGCCGGGAGAAAGCCTCTGGAAACACCATATATTTT. Encoded protein: CASSREKASGNTIYF. Variable domain in full (rest from reference TRBV2 and TRBJ1-3): EPEVTQTPSHQVTQMGQEVILRCVPISNHLYFYWYRQILGQKVEFLVSFYNNEISEKSEIFDDQFSVERPDGSNFTLKIRSTKLEDSAMYFCASSREKASGNTIYFGEGSWLTVV.

This chain links TRBV9 with TRBJ2-1; TRBD2 agrees at 12 bases. This CDR3 region has 16 residues. J was trimmed by 6 bases and V by 1 base; bases with no gene match: 5. The germline gives CDR1 SGDLS, CDR2 YYNGEE. CDR3 DNA sequence: TGTGCCAGCAGCGTAAGGTCTAGCGGGGGGGCCAATGAGCAGTTCTTC. Translation: CASSVRSSGGANEQFF. Filled out from reference TRBV9 and TRBJ2-1, the complete variable domain reads DSGVTQTPKHLITATGQRVTLRCSPRSGDLSVYWYQQSLDQGLQFLIQYYNGEERAKGNILERFSAQQFPDLHSELNLSSLELGDSALYFCASSVRSSGGANEQFFGPGTRLTVL.

The CDR3 region is CASSYSGQGLTEAFF. The CDR3 coding sequence is TGTGCCAGCAGTTACTCAGGACAGGGCCTCACTGAAGCTTTCTTT. J is TRBJ1-1 and V is TRBV6-5, with 8 positions matching TRBD1. This CDR3 is 15 amino acids long. Germline-derived CDR1 and CDR2 are MNHEY and SVGAGI. Trimming took 0 bases from V and 4 from J; bases not matched to a gene: 4.

A single count supports this clone. V usage is TRBV7-8 and J usage is TRBJ1-6; D is unclear. The germline gives CDR1 SGHVS, CDR2 FQNEAQ. V shed 5 bases and J shed 7 bases, with 9 bases lying between them. This CDR3 comprises 13 residues. This CDR3 is CASSPAANSPLHF. Written as DNA, the CDR3 is TGTGCCAGCAGCCCCGCGGCGAATTCACCCCTCCACTTT. The full variable domain, rest sourced from reference TRBV7-8 and TRBJ1-6, is GAGVSQSPRYKVAKRGQDVALRCDPISGHVSLFWYQQALGQGPEFLTYFQNEAQLDKSGLPSDRFFAERPEGSVSTLKIQRTQQEDSAVYLCASSPAANSPLHFGNGTRLTVT.

The chain carries TRBV3-1 (or the pseudogene TRBV3-2) and TRBJ2-5, with D uncertain. The CDR3 is 12 residues long. With 4 bases removed from V and 1 base from J, the gap between germline ends came to 4 bases. Germline CDR1 LGHDT, CDR2 YNNKEL (reference sequence). CDR3 amino acids: CASSRVQETQYF. The CDR3 bases are TGTGCCAGCAGCCGAGTCCAAGAGACCCAGTACTTC.

The gene calls are TRBV2 and TRBJ2-5; 7 nucleotides align to TRBD1. Germline V lookup: CDR1 SNHLY, CDR2 FYNNEI. The CDR3 sequence is 14 residues long. The V segment lost 11 bases and the J segment 0 bases; nucleotides outside the gene matches: 9. The CDR3 loop reads CASLRDRDQETQYF. The CDR3 bases are TGTGCCTCCCTTCGAGACAGGGACCAAGAGACCCAGTACTTC. Full variable domain (missing parts from reference TRBV2 and TRBJ2-5): EPEVTQTPSHQVTQMGQEVILRCVPISNHLYFYWYRQILGQKVEFLVSFYNNEISEKSEIFDDQFSVERPDGSNFTLKIRSTKLEDSAMYFCASLRDRDQETQYFGPGTRLLVL.

This clone was recorded once. The V gene is TRBV9, the J gene TRBJ2-2; possible D gene TRBD1, 7 bases. Germline V lookup: CDR1 SGDLS, CDR2 YYNGEE. The CDR3 length is 16 residues. Trimming removed 0 bases from V and 4 bases from J, with 13 bases in between. The CDR3 nucleotides read TGTGCCAGCAGCGTAGAGGCAGGGGGGTTCACCGGGGAGCTGTTTTTT. Encoded protein: CASSVEAGGFTGELFF.

This clone was detected only a few times. The V call is TRBV2, the J call TRBJ1-1, with a possible D match to TRBD1 (6 bases). With 5 bases removed from V and 6 bases from J, the gap between germline ends came to 16 bases. Germline CDR1 SNHLY, CDR2 FYNNEI. This CDR3 comprises 14 residues. For the CDR3, the DNA is TGTGCCAGCAGTCCTTCCGGGACACCAGCTGAAGCTTTCTTT. It translates to CASSPSGTPAEAFF.

This chain uses TRBV3-1 (or the pseudogene TRBV3-2) with TRBJ2-2, with unresolved D. V dropped 3 bases and J dropped 4 bases, with 6 bases sitting between them. The CDR3 sequence is 13 residues long. Germline V gives CDR1 LGHDT, CDR2 YNNKEL (reference sequence). The chain's CDR3 is CASSQALTGELFF. CDR3 sequence (DNA): TGTGCCAGCAGCCAGGCCCTCACCGGGGAGCTGTTTTTT.

The chain recombines TRBV2 with TRBJ1-2; D call uncertain. This CDR3 comprises 15 residues. In germline, CDR1 is SNHLY, CDR2 FYNNEI. Trimming took off 6 bases at V and 0 bases at J, with 14 bases between the two ends. CDR3 region: CASRPRAGANYGYTF. CDR3 sequence (DNA): TGTGCCAGCAGACCGCGGGCAGGAGCTAACTATGGCTACACCTTC.

In this sample, this clone turned up once. The chain couples TRBV12-5 to TRBJ2-3; 8 nucleotides agree with TRBD1. Germline V gene sequence: CDR1 LGHNT, CDR2 FRNRAP. The V gene end was trimmed by 4 bases and the J gene end by 2 bases; junction bases not matched to a gene: 5. The CDR3 extends over 15 amino acids. The CDR3: CASGSGQATTDTQYF. CDR3 DNA: TGTGCTAGTGGTTCGGGACAGGCCACCACAGATACGCAGTATTTT.

The gene calls are TRBV6-1 and TRBJ1-6; weak D call: TRBD1 (6 bases). Trimming took off 2 bases at V and 7 bases at J, with 12 bases between the two ends. CDR3 size: 15 residues. Germline CDR1 reads MNHNS; CDR2 reads SASEGT. This CDR3 reads CASSERGGRNSPLHF. The CDR3 region has the DNA TGTGCCAGCAGTGAAAGGGGGGGAAGGAATTCACCCCTCCACTTT.